The clone carrying this T cell receptor beta chain was detected once. The antigen is undetermined. Time point in this sample: 2014-2015 season, pre-vaccination. Donors with HIV/AIDS, active malignancy, immunomodulators or active illness were excluded. The repertoire was sequenced with immunoSEQ multiplex PCR; TCRdb's copy has only in-frame clones and lacks some. Altogether about 14,000 clones are present, roughly 81% being singletons, with the ten largest covering 0.25% to 0.35%. V dropped 5 bases and J dropped 3 bases, with 12 bases sitting between them. This CDR3 spans 14 amino acids. Germline lookup yields CDR1 MDHEN and CDR2 SYDVKM. The data belong to a study of follicular helper T cells after annual influenza vaccination. Overall study context: After each seasonal flu vaccination, blood came on days 0, 7 and 28.

General observations from the study: Successive annual vaccinations recalled a recurrent oligoclonal ICOS+CD38+ cTfh response with influenza-specific clonotypes.

The rearrangement links TRBV28 to TRBJ2-3, with D tentatively TRBD2 (6 bases). This receptor was taken from an adult who received the influenza vaccine. Material: CXCR5- memory CD4+ T cells sorted from blood, obtained on the day of influenza vaccination. The CDR3 DNA reads as TGTGCCAGCAGTCCGGGGACTTGGACAGATACGCAGTATTTT. The encoded protein is CASSPGTWTDTQYF.